This TCR beta chain was captured in a study of blood T cell repertoires in COVID-19. On the study more broadly: Samples came from the United States, Italy and Spain, spanning acute and convalescent COVID-19. T cells, B-cell-depleted T cells, or PBMCs supplied cDNA or gDNA.

With 6 bases clipped from V and 3 bases from J, the junction kept 4 bases outside the gene matches. Germline-derived CDR1 and CDR2 are SGHNT and YENEEA. This CDR3 contains 15 residues. Original handling: Nucleated cell counts were estimated from reference gene primer amplification. This table comes from immunoSEQ multiplex PCR, and its TCRdb copy is limited to in-frame clones, with some not included. The DNA was the basis for D and trimming; V, J and clone size are from that table. The table includes hundreds of thousands of clones, almost 85% detected once. This chain links TRBV11-3 with TRBJ2-2; 10 bases are shared with TRBD2. This TCR was sampled from a woman aged 80 or over with acute or convalescent COVID-19. The sample comprised peripheral blood. In nucleotides, the CDR3 is TGTGCCAGCAGTATTAGCGGGGGGTACACCGGGGAGCTGTTTTTT. Its protein is CASSISGGYTGELFF. The full variable domain, in which reference TRBV11-3 and TRBJ2-2 provide the parts outside the CDR3, is EAGVVQSPRYKIIEKKQPVAFWCNPISGHNTLYWYLQNLGQGPELLIRYENEEAVDDSQLPKDRFSAERLKGVDSTLKIQPAELGDSAVYLCASSISGGYTGELFFGEGSRLTVL.